A single T cell receptor beta chain is shown here with its context. No cognate antigen has been identified for it. No clone much larger than this one lies a single base away; base qualities are absent. The data belong to a study of cytomegalovirus exposure and HLA in healthy donors listed by TCRdb under 2017. Background for the entire study: An earlier analysis of roughly 570 of the donors reported under 300 Gb of sequence data and around 100 million unique TCR beta sequences obtained from around 180 million T cells. An early release covering roughly 640 HLA-typed donors comprised about 290 gigabases of sequencing data and around 86 million unique TCR sequences. Of the roughly 400 genotyped donors, more than 75% were placed in the genetic ancestry cluster associated with self-reported Caucasian donors. The study aimed to test whether signatures of past pathogen exposure could be identified by cataloging public T cell receptors. The study profiled the T cell repertoires of hundreds of subjects by immunosequencing and related them to cytomegalovirus serostatus. In addition to the first cohort of approximately 650 subjects, a separate validation cohort of some 120 different subjects was used. The study combined high-throughput TCR immunosequencing, statistical association of individual TCRs with disease status, and machine learning to predict cytomegalovirus infection status. To study patterns of TCR occurrence, a later analysis re-analyzed previously published TCR beta repertoires from more than 550 donors and added high-resolution HLA genotyping. The later analysis used no new phenotypic data to find candidate immune exposures, relying instead on TCR beta sequences and their occurrence across donors. To decide whether each TCR beta V gene segment behaved as functional or pseudogenic, an earlier analysis of some 540 of the donors relied on high-throughput TCR beta sequencing. Donor age, sex, ethnicity and CMV serostatus were collected together with the repertoire data. Genome-wide SNP genotypes for about three fifths of the roughly 700 donors were used in a later genetic analysis, which treated that subset as a discovery cohort. All discovery cohort repertoires had been generated using a single sequencing platform. Class I and class II HLA loci were covered by the typing at four-digit resolution. Typing coverage varied by locus: about 629-640 donors for A, B, C, DRB1 and DQB1; approximately 560 for DQA1; approximately 610 for DPA1; approximately 490 for DPB1. About five DR-DQ haplotypes were handled as single units for association and clustering, since linkage in the cohort was strong. Among around 400 genotyped donors of the cohort, an average of approximately 240,000 unique TCR beta nucleotide sequences was sequenced per donor, of which about 19% were non-productive.

Overall study results and their limits: In vitro tests confirmed that a few of the cytomegalovirus-associated TCR beta chains recognize cytomegalovirus antigens. Compared with equally common non-associated chains, HLA-associated TCR beta chains in a later analysis were more clonally expanded and had lower generation probabilities. The 87-base-pair reads could not distinguish some IMGT-functional V segments, including TRBV6-2 and TRBV6-3, so those segments were excluded. A later genetic analysis reported fewer N-insertions in productive TCRs among donors in an Asian-associated ancestry cluster than the roughly 700-donor mean. Specific HLA alleles were associated with over 15,000 TCR beta sequences at a false discovery rate of 0.05 in a later analysis. Most TCR sequences were seen in very few donors, while some public TCRs were found in many individuals. A later analysis reported that several top co-occurrence clusters appeared linked to parvovirus B19, influenza, CMV and Epstein-Barr virus. In an earlier analysis of a few hundred of the donors, most TCR beta V segments were observed in productive rearrangements about 90% or about 30% of the time, broadly matching IMGT annotations. The study gave a list of some 150 TCR beta chains associated with cytomegalovirus. The cohort was sequenced for TCR beta chains only, and without alpha or paired-chain data the features that could be detected were limited. According to the authors, the approach could potentially be generalized to other disease states and immunological phenotypes. The earlier analysis of approximately 590 of the donors excluded roughly 16 rarely observed V segments, including chromosome 9 orphons, because counts were too low. The only immune exposure information available for the cohort was CMV serostatus. Strong co-occurrence of HLA alleles, especially DR and DQ, made assigning TCR associations to individual alleles difficult. Most CMV-associated TCR beta chains appeared to be HLA-restricted in a later analysis, and the HLA associations seemed to be driven largely by CMV exposure. A later genetic analysis associated a missense DCLRE1C variant with V-gene and J-gene trimming of TCR beta chains, and an independent cohort replicated the association. The sequencing pipeline was judged likely to have produced a cluster of highly shared sequence variants as a technical artifact. A further reported finding was that TCR beta sequences accurately predicted the HLA-A and HLA-B alleles for most subjects in the first cohort. Roughly uniform sequencing depth across donors was assumed in presence/absence analyses, although this assumption may not hold. Because some donors lacked HLA typing at each locus, the association tests relied only on the typed subset. Linkage disequilibrium might explain the correlated functional status among segregating V segments, but an unknown experimental factor could not be ruled out. According to a later analysis, TCR association rates differed among HLA loci, with DRB1 alleles showing the most associated TCRs and HLA-C alleles showing the fewest. In both the original and validation cohorts, the classifier was reported to diagnose cytomegalovirus status with high specificity and sensitivity.

The library was produced with the immunoSEQ multiplex PCR assay. A mixture of 60 forward primers for TCR Vbeta segments and 13 reverse primers for TCR Jbeta segments was used in the multiplex PCR. The CDR3 region of rearranged TCR beta genes was amplified from genomic DNA with a multiplex PCR assay. On the Illumina HiSeq System, the amplified TCR beta libraries were sequenced as 87-base-pair reads. As for the authors' bioinformatics: A later analysis counted approximately 74 million unique TCR beta chains across the 650 to 700 repertoires, and some 12 million of these chains were shared by at least two donors. Raw reads were error-corrected and collapsed into unique sequences by a nearest-neighbor algorithm in which closely related sequences were merged to remove PCR and sequencing errors. CDR3 sequences were aligned to IMGT reference sequences to assign V, D and J gene segments. Each retained sequence needed at least a six-nucleotide match to both a V gene segment and a J gene segment. Rearrangements were called productive when the CDR3 lacked stop codons and stayed in frame with V and J; all others were non-productive. CDR3 was defined by IMGT convention, running from the second conserved V-encoded cysteine to the conserved J-encoded phenylalanine. Sequences without an unambiguous match to a single V gene segment were excluded from the earlier analysis of several hundred of the donors. In an earlier analysis of 587 of the donors, V segments were called functional above 56.7% productive rearrangements and were called segregating when the between-donor standard deviation exceeded 5%. To diagnose cytomegalovirus status from the catalog of TCR beta chain sequences, a statistical classification framework was built. In a later analysis, TCR nucleotide sequences were compared against IMGT/GENE-DB human TR gene sequences so that V and J genes could be assigned. Using the TCRdist pipeline, a later analysis assigned CDR3 sequences along with most-parsimonious VDJ recombination scenarios. In a later analysis, each TCR beta chain was defined by its CDR3 amino acid sequence together with its V-gene family, and reads without a unique V-gene family were excluded. A later analysis removed 592 highly shared, low-generation-probability nucleotide sequences to deal with suspected cross-contamination and a sequencing artifact. In a later analysis, a clonal expansion index was calculated for each public chain from normalized within-repertoire ranks of inferred template counts. In a later analysis, generation probabilities were computed with a VDJ recombination model fitted to out-of-frame rearrangements, and the resulting probabilities were checked against IGoR. In a later analysis, TCR-TCR, TCR-HLA and TCR-CMV co-occurrence was scored with hypergeometric tests, and a repertoire-size bias correction was applied to TCR pairs. False discovery rates were estimated in a later analysis by permuting HLA or CMV assignments 20 times. In a later analysis, co-occurring TCRs were grouped using DBSCAN, with TCRdist sequence similarity added in when clustering inside HLA-allele-positive subsets. For co-occurrence clustering, repertoires with fewer than 30,000 or more than 120,000 public chains were excluded, along with five or six repertoires with anomalous nucleotide sharing. The immuneACCESS repertoire file appears here via TCRdb, limited to in-frame rearrangements. These files lack a portion of the clones; in checked studies, under half of the deficit traces to unresolved V genes, and the cause of the others is not known. That table gives V, J and clone size, and the DNA gave D and trimming. The sample data list 49,000 or so clones, and about 81% of these were observed just once. The ten largest make up under 2.5% of the sample.

The CDR3, cysteine through phenylalanine, is 14 amino acids long. Left in the record is the CDR3 DNA by itself, 42 bases read in frame from the first base. V lost 2 bases and J lost 9 bases; the stretch between them is 11 bases long. CDR1 MNHEY and CDR2 SMNVEV were looked up in the germline V gene (reference sequence). The cohort was made up of under 800 healthy bone marrow donors. Cohort members were all nominally healthy when sampled, although unrecorded immune exposures were likely present. The donor was CMV seropositive and was included in the group of about 290 seropositive cohort members. Every donor gave a peripheral blood sample, and the peripheral blood mononuclear cells from that sample were used for TCR beta sequencing. The Qiagen DNeasy Blood Extraction Kit was used to extract genomic DNA from the blood cell samples.

The chain is assembled from TRBV27 and TRBJ1-6, with a weak D call of TRBD1 (5 bases match). The source of this sequence is a boy aged 10-17 years in good health and CMV-seropositive. The specimen was PBMCs. The CDR3 region has the sequence CASSLGGTGSPLHF. In nucleotides, the sequence is TGTGCCAGCAGTTTAGGCGGGACTGGTTCACCCCTCCACTTT.